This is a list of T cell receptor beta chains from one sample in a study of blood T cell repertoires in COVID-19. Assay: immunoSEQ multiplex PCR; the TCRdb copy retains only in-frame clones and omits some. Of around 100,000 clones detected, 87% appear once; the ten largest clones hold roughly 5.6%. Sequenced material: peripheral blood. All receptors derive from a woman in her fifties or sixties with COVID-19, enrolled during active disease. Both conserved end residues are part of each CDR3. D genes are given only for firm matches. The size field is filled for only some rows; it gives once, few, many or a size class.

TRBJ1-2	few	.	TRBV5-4	TGTGCCAGCAGCTCTCAGGGGCTTAACTATGGCTACACCTTC	CASSSQGLNYGYTF
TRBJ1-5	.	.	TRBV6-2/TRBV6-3	TGTGCCAGCAGTTACCTACAGGTGGGTCAGCCCCAGCATTTT	CASSYLQVGQPQHF
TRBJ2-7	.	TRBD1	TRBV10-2	TGCGCCAGCAGATCACCGGGACAGCCCTACGAGCAGTACTTC	CASRSPGQPYEQYF
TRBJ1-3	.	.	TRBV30	TGTGCCTGGAGACCTCCGGGATCTGGAAACACCATATATTTT	CAWRPPGSGNTIYF
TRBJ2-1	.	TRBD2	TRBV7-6	TGTGCCAGCAGCTTATATTTTTCGACTAGCGGGGGTTACAATGAGCAGTTCTTC	CASSLYFSTSGGYNEQFF
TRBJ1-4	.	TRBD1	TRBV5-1	TGCGCCAGCAGCCCGCAGGGGGCTATTAATGAAAAACTGTTTTTT	CASSPQGAINEKLFF
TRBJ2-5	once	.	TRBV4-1	TGCGCCAGCGCTCTCCACGCAGGGGCAGGGGAGACCCAGTACTTC	CASALHAGAGETQYF
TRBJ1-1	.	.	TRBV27	TGTGCCAGCAGTTTGACAACTTGGGCTGAAGCTTTCTTT	CASSLTTWAEAFF
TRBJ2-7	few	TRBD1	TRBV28	TGTGCCAGCTTCACACCTGGGACAGGGGGCTACGAGCAGTACTTC	CASFTPGTGGYEQYF
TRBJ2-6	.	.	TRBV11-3	TGTGCCAGCAGCTTAGATCTCTCTGGGGCCAACGTCCTGACTTTC	CASSLDLSGANVLTF
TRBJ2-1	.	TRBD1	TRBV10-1	TGCGCCAGCAGTGATCGGACAGGGGGCGCGATCAATGAGCAGTTCTTC	CASSDRTGGAINEQFF
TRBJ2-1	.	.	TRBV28	TGTGCCAGCAGCCTTTCCTACAATGAGCAGTTCTTC	CASSLSYNEQFF
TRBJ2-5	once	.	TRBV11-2	TGTGCCAGCAGACACACTAGTGGGGAGACCCAGTACTTC	CASRHTSGETQYF
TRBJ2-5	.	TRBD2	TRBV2	TGTGCCGGTAAAGAGACTAGCGTTGAGACCCAGTACTTC	CAGKETSVETQYF
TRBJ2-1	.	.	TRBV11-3	TGTGCCAGCAGCTTAGGACAGGCCAATGAGCAGTTCTTC	CASSLGQANEQFF
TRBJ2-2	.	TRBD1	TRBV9	TGTGCCAGCTCCGGGACAGGGTGGACCGGGGAGCTGTTTTTT	CASSGTGWTGELFF
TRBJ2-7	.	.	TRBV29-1	TGCAGCGTTGAAGGGCGGGGAGGTTACGAGCAGTACTTC	CSVEGRGGYEQYF
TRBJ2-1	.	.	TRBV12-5	TGTGCTAGTGCTGCCCGGACAATTTACAATGAGCAGTTCTTC	CASAARTIYNEQFF
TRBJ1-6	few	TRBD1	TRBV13	TGTGCCAGCAGCCTTTCCCCCCTCGACAGGGGACGCGGGTCACCCCTCCACTTT	CASSLSPLDRGRGSPLHF
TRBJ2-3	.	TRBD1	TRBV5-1	TGCGCCAGCAGCCGGGACAGCACCACAGATACGCAGTATTTT	CASSRDSTTDTQYF
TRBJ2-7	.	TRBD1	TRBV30	TGTGCCTGGAGTACAGGGACAGGACTATACGAGCAGTACTTC	CAWSTGTGLYEQYF
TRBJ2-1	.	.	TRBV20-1	TGCAGTGCTAGTCCCCTCGTACTAGAAATCTACAATGAGCAGTTCTTC	CSASPLVLEIYNEQFF
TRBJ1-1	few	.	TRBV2	TGTGCCAGCCGGTCCCATCCTTCTGAAGCTTTCTTT	CASRSHPSEAFF
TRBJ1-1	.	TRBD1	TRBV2	TGTGCCAGCAGTGAGAACGACAGGGGCGCTGAAGCTTTCTTT	CASSENDRGAEAFF
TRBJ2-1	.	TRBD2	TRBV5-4	TGTGCCAGCAGCTCAGCGGGGGGGCATAATGAGCAGTTCTTC	CASSSAGGHNEQFF
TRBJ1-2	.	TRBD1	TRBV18	TGTGCCAGCTCAGCCTCGAACAGGGGCCCCGTGTGGTATGGCTACACCTTC	CASSASNRGPVWYGYTF
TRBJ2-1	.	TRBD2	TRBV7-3	TGTGCCAGCAGCCGTCGACTAGCGGGGGGTAATGAGCAGTTCTTC	CASSRRLAGGNEQFF
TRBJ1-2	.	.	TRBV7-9	TGTGCCAGCAGGGATGGACAGAACTATGGCTACACCTTC	CASRDGQNYGYTF
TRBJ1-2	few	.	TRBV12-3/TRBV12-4	TGTGCCAGCAGTTTTGCAGGGGACTATGGCTACACCTTC	CASSFAGDYGYTF
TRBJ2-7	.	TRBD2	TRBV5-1	TGCGCCAGCAGCTTCGAAGCGGGGGAAACCTACGAGCAGTACTTC	CASSFEAGETYEQYF
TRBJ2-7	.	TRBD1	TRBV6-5	TGTGCCAGCAGTTACTCGATCACAGGGGGCTACGAGCAGTACTTC	CASSYSITGGYEQYF
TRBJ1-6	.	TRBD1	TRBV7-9	TGTGCCAGCAGCTTAGCACCTCCGGGACAGGGGGCAAATTCACCCCTCCACTTT	CASSLAPPGQGANSPLHF
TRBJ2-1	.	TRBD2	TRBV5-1	TGCGCCAGCAGCTTAGGACTAGCGATCGATGAGCAGTTCTTC	CASSLGLAIDEQFF
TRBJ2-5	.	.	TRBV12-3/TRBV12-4	TGTGCCAGCAGTTCTACCCAAGAGACCCAGTACTTC	CASSSTQETQYF
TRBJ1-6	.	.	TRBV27	TGTGCCAGCAGGCGGGATTTGGGGCAATCACCCCTCCACTTT	CASRRDLGQSPLHF
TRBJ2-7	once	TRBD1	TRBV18	TGTGCCAGCTCACCGCGGGACAGGGTCAGCTCCTACGAGCAGTACTTC	CASSPRDRVSSYEQYF
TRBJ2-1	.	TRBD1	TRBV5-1	TGCGCCAGCAGCCCGCCCAACAGGGGTGGCAATGAGCAGTTCTTC	CASSPPNRGGNEQFF
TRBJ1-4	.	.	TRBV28	TGTGCCAGCAGACCGGGATCCACGAATGAAAAACTGTTTTTT	CASRPGSTNEKLFF
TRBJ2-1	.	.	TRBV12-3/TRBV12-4	TGTGCCAGCAGTGCCGGGGGGCCGGAGTTCTTC	CASSAGGPEFF
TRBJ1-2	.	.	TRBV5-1	TGCGCCAGCAGCTTGGTACAGGGCGGCTACACCTTC	CASSLVQGGYTF
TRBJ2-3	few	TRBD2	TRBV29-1	TGCAGCGATTCACTAGCGGGGGGCGCAGATACGCAGTATTTT	CSDSLAGGADTQYF
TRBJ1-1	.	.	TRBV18	TGTGCCAGCTCAACGGGGTCGAGGAACACTGAAGCTTTCTTT	CASSTGSRNTEAFF
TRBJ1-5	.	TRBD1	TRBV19	TGTGCCATCTCGGACAGGGAAAATCAGCCCCAGCATTTT	CAISDRENQPQHF
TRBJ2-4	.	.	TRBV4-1	TGCGCCAGCAGCCCGAGGGAAGTCTCGGCCAAAAACATTCAGTACTTC	CASSPREVSAKNIQYF
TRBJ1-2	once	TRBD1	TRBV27	TGTGCCAGCAGTGAGGACAGGCGTATCGGCTACACCTTC	CASSEDRRIGYTF
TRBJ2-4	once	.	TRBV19	TGTGCCAGTAGTATAGAGAACAGACAAAACATTCAGTACTTC	CASSIENRQNIQYF